The 26 T cell receptor beta chains given below trace back to one sample, sequenced in a study of blood T cell repertoires in COVID-19. Clones were sequenced by immunoSEQ multiplex PCR, and TCRdb holds only the in-frame ones, with some missing. The table shows 250,000 or so clones, with around 83% occurring only once. Sequencing was performed on peripheral blood. Source of these receptors: a woman in her forties who had recovered from COVID-19.

The chain uses TRBV5-4 and TRBJ1-2; TRBD1 might be the D (5 bases). V dropped 1 base and J dropped 2 bases, with 9 bases sitting between them. Germline-derived CDR1 and CDR2 are SGHNT and YYREEE (reference sequence). This CDR3 spans 14 amino acids. DNA for the CDR3: TGTGCCAGCAGCTTGAGGGGCGTCAACTATGGCTACACCTTC. Its protein product is CASSLRGVNYGYTF.

V is TRBV5-4 and J is TRBJ2-5; D possibly corresponds to TRBD2 (6 bases). Trimming left V 5 bases short and J 4 bases short, with 15 bases between. Germline assignment: CDR1 SGHNT and CDR2 YYREEE (reference sequence). This CDR3 comprises 14 residues. CDR3 sequence (DNA): TGTGCCAGCAGTTCCTCGGGACTGACAGAGACCCAGTACTTC. It translates to CASSSSGLTETQYF.

The gene calls are TRBV5-1 and TRBJ2-7, with a possible D match to TRBD1 (6 bases). The CDR3 spans 15 residues. The germline gives CDR1 SGHRS, CDR2 YFSETQ. V was pared by 0 bases and J by 2 bases, with 12 bases between. The CDR3 here is CASSLAQGFAYEQYF. The CDR3 DNA reads as TGCGCCAGCAGCTTGGCACAGGGATTCGCCTACGAGCAGTACTTC. The whole variable domain, remainder taken from reference TRBV5-1 and TRBJ2-7, is KAGVTQTPRYLIKTRGQQVTLSCSPISGHRSVSWYQQTPGQGLQFLFEYFSETQRNKGNFPGRFSGRQFSNSRSEMNVSTLELGDSALYLCASSLAQGFAYEQYFGPGTRLTVT.

The chain recombines TRBV19 with TRBJ2-5; 9 bases map to TRBD1. V was pared by 6 bases and J by 3 bases, with 2 bases of the junction left unmatched. In germline, CDR1 is LNHDA, CDR2 SQIVND (reference sequence). This CDR3 is 13 amino acids long. CDR3 sequence reads: CASRDRGKETQYF. The CDR3 region has the DNA TGTGCCAGTAGGGACAGGGGAAAAGAGACCCAGTACTTC.

The chain combines TRBV5-6 with TRBJ1-4; 10 positions match TRBD1. The V and J ends lost 5 bases and 7 bases, in that order; junction bases with no gene match: 5. The CDR3 is made up of 14 amino acids. Per the germline V gene, CDR1 is SGHDT and CDR2 is YYEEEE. The CDR3 here is CASRGTGEGEKLFF. The CDR3 bases are TGTGCCAGCAGGGGGACAGGGGAGGGTGAAAAACTGTTTTTT.

The chain combines TRBV5-1 with TRBJ2-1; no clear D. The germline V gene encodes CDR1 SGHRS and CDR2 YFSETQ. The V end lost 1 base, the J end lost 2 bases, and 10 bases lay between the germline ends. The CDR3 is made up of 15 amino acids. The CDR3 spells CASSLSPQTYNEQFF. The DNA of the CDR3 is TGCGCCAGCAGCTTGTCCCCCCAAACCTACAATGAGCAGTTCTTC.

V usage is TRBV2 and J usage is TRBJ2-7, with TRBD2 identical over 11 bases. Trimming at V came to 6 bases and at J to 3 bases, leaving 10 bases not matched to a gene. Germline-derived CDR1 and CDR2 are SNHLY and FYNNEI. The CDR3 extends over 16 amino acids. CDR3 amino acids: CASSKGLAGGRYEQYF. CDR3 sequence (DNA): TGTGCCAGCAGCAAAGGTCTAGCGGGAGGCCGCTACGAGCAGTACTTC.

This clone was seen a handful of times. The gene calls are TRBV30 and TRBJ1-5; weak D call: TRBD1 (5 bases). Trimming shortened V by 0 bases and J by 4 bases, and 13 bases separated the two germline ends. The CDR3 contains 15 residues. Germline V CDR1 and CDR2: GTSNPN, SVGIG (reference sequence). The CDR3 is CAWSVGAAVNQPQHF. Here the CDR3 DNA reads TGTGCCTGGAGTGTAGGGGCCGCTGTAAATCAGCCCCAGCATTTT.

The V and J genes are TRBV5-1 and TRBJ2-5; TRBD2 matches 13 bases. V lost 0 bases and J lost 5; bases outside the gene matches: 7. The CDR3 is 17 amino acids. Germline lookup yields CDR1 SGHRS and CDR2 YFSETQ. CDR3 sequence (DNA): TGCGCCAGCAGCTTGGCCCGGACTAGCGGGGGTGAGGAGACCCAGTACTTC. It encodes CASSLARTSGGEETQYF.

The V gene is TRBV3-1 (or the pseudogene TRBV3-2), the J gene TRBJ1-2, with D unclear. The CDR3 runs 13 residues. Per the germline V gene, CDR1 is LGHDT and CDR2 is YNNKEL (reference sequence). V was cut by 3 bases and J by 2 bases, with 7 bases left in between. The CDR3 DNA follows: TGTGCCAGCAGCCATTGGCGGAACTATGGCTACACCTTC. Protein: CASSHWRNYGYTF.

V is TRBV19 and J is TRBJ1-3; 8 bases fit TRBD1. After removal of 6 bases from V and 0 bases from J, the junction contained 1 base not matched to a gene. The CDR3 has 14 residues. Per the germline V gene, CDR1 is LNHDA and CDR2 is SQIVND (reference sequence). The CDR3 region is CASRTGVSGNTIYF. CDR3 coding DNA: TGTGCCAGTAGGACAGGGGTCTCTGGAAACACCATATATTTT.

This sequence joins TRBV7-2 and TRBJ1-1; 7 bases are shared with TRBD1. The CDR3 loop spans 13 amino acids. The ends lost 6 bases at V and 3 bases at J; junction bases unmatched: 4. The V gene's germline CDR1 is SGHTA and CDR2 FQGNSA. The CDR3 DNA sequence: TGTGCCAGCAGAACAGGGGTGGACACTGAAGCTTTCTTT. Protein: CASRTGVDTEAFF. Full variable domain (rest looked up from reference TRBV7-2 and TRBJ1-1): GAGVSQSPSNKVTEKGKDVELRCDPISGHTALYWYRQSLGQGLEFLIYFQGNSAPDKSGLPSDRFSAERTGGSVSTLTIQRTQQEDSAVYLCASRTGVDTEAFFGQGTRLTVV.

V usage is TRBV10-3 and J usage is TRBJ2-1; no definite D call. The CDR3 is 16 residues long. The V end was cut by 2 bases, the J end by 4 bases, with 15 bases between. Germline V gene sequence: CDR1 ENHRY, CDR2 SYGVKD. Here the CDR3 DNA reads TGTGCCATCAGTGAGGAACAGACCTGGGCATACAATGAGCAGTTCTTC. It translates to CAISEEQTWAYNEQFF.

J is TRBJ1-3 and V is TRBV29-1; D not certain. This CDR3 spans 13 amino acids. V was trimmed by 6 bases and J by 0 bases, leaving 9 bases between them. Germline V gene sequence: CDR1 SQVTM, CDR2 ANQGSEA. The CDR3 DNA is TGCAGCGTCCTCACGAGCTCTGGAAACACCATATATTTT. This codes for CSVLTSSGNTIYF.

The chain couples TRBV3-1 (or the pseudogene TRBV3-2) to TRBJ1-2; maybe TRBD1 (6 bases). Germline values: CDR1 LGHDT, CDR2 YNNKEL (reference sequence). V was pared by 4 bases and J by 8 bases, with 14 bases between. This CDR3 comprises 13 residues. The CDR3 is CASSPGQSAGYTF. CDR3 nucleotide sequence: TGTGCCAGCAGCCCGGGACAATCGGCCGGCTACACCTTC.

This clone was picked up a small number of times. The rearrangement uses TRBV5-1 and TRBJ2-3, with TRBD1 matching over 8 bases. Germline V gene sequence: CDR1 SGHRS, CDR2 YFSETQ. J gave up 4 bases and V 4 bases, and 8 bases lay outside the gene matches. The CDR3 is 15 amino acids. CDR3 nucleotides: TGCGCCAGCAGCCCTAGACAGGGGCGAGCAGATACGCAGTATTTT. Translated: CASSPRQGRADTQYF.

This clone showed up just a few times. The gene calls are TRBV4-1 and TRBJ2-2, with a tentative D call TRBD1 (6 bases). Germline values: CDR1 MGHRA, CDR2 YSYEKL. V shed 2 bases and J shed 7 bases, with 17 bases lying between them. The CDR3 totals 16 residues. CDR3: CASSQPGTRDGGELFF. The CDR3 DNA sequence: TGCGCCAGCAGCCAACCCGGGACAAGGGATGGCGGGGAGCTGTTTTTT.

This chain uses TRBV7-9 with TRBJ2-2, with TRBD2 matching over 10 bases. Germline V gene lookup returns CDR1 SEHNR and CDR2 FQNEAQ (reference sequence). Trimming took 6 bases from V and 4 from J; bases not matched to a gene: 8. There are 16 residues in the CDR3. CDR3 residues: CASSRPGLAITGELFF. Here the CDR3 DNA reads TGTGCCAGCAGTCGACCGGGACTAGCGATCACCGGGGAGCTGTTTTTT. Full variable domain (rest looked up from reference TRBV7-9 and TRBJ2-2): DTGVSQNPRHKITKRGQNVTFRCDPISEHNRLYWYRQTLGQGPEFLTYFQNEAQLEKSRLLSDRFSAERPKGSFSTLEIQRTEQGDSAMYLCASSRPGLAITGELFFGEGSRLTVL.

The CDR3 region has the DNA TGTGCCAGCTCACCTATACAGGGGGCCCTTTACTCTGGAAACACCATATATTTT. Translating gives CASSPIQGALYSGNTIYF. This chain connects TRBV18 to TRBJ1-3, with TRBD1 matching 9 bases. Germline V CDR1 and CDR2: KGHSH, LQKENI. Trimming removed 3 bases from V and 0 bases from J; junction bases left unmatched: 9. CDR3 size: 18 residues.

The chain uses TRBV6-5 and TRBJ1-1; D is unclear. The CDR3 spans 13 residues. Deletions cut 6 bases from V and 1 base from J, with 9 bases between. Looked up from germline, CDR1 is MNHEY and CDR2 is SVGAGI. This CDR3 reads CASSPSGNTEAFF. CDR3 coding DNA: TGTGCCAGCAGCCCGAGTGGGAACACTGAAGCTTTCTTT.

The rearrangement joins TRBV29-1 to TRBJ1-5; D not certain. Germline CDR1 reads SQVTM; CDR2 reads ANQGSEA. Trimming took off 4 bases at V and 5 bases at J, with 9 bases between the two ends. This CDR3 spans 12 amino acids. CDR3 nucleotide sequence: TGCAGCGTTGGGAGTTTCGATCAGCCCCAGCATTTT. Amino acid sequence: CSVGSFDQPQHF.

This sequence joins TRBV2 and TRBJ2-5, with a weak D call TRBD1 (6 bases). V was pared by 5 bases and J by 1 base, with 8 bases between. Germline assignment: CDR1 SNHLY and CDR2 FYNNEI. This CDR3 has 13 amino acids. The DNA of the CDR3 is TGTGCCAGCAGTTGGGACATCCAAGAGACCCAGTACTTC. Residues: CASSWDIQETQYF.

The CDR3 nucleotides are TGTGCCAGTAGTCCCCCATGGAGGGGAGAGGGATATGGCTACACCTTC. This encodes CASSPPWRGEGYGYTF. The chain joins TRBV19 to TRBJ1-2; a possible D gene is TRBD1 (5 bases). Trimming removed 5 bases from V and 5 bases from J, with 21 bases in between. CDR3 length: 16 amino acids. From germline, CDR1 is LNHDA and CDR2 SQIVND (reference sequence).

The chain is built from TRBV15 and TRBJ2-7, with 9 bases aligning to TRBD1. The CDR3 has 17 residues. With V trimmed by 5 bases and J by 4 bases, 15 bases remained unmatched. CDR1 LNHNV and CDR2 YYDKDF come from the germline V gene (reference sequence). The CDR3 is CATSGRTTGTGQYEQYF. The DNA for the CDR3 is TGTGCCACCAGCGGACGAACGACCGGGACAGGGCAGTACGAGCAGTACTTC. The full variable domain, with the rest looked up from reference TRBV15 and TRBJ2-7, is DAMVIQNPRYQVTQFGKPVTLSCSQTLNHNVMYWYQQKSSQAPKLLFHYYDKDFNNEADTPDNFQSRRPNTSFCFLDIRSPGLGDTAMYLCATSGRTTGTGQYEQYFGPGTRLTVT.

On this clone: The sample contains more than one DNA sequence encoding this CDR3. This chain joins TRBV30 and TRBJ1-5; no clear D. CDR3 length equals 12 residues. Trimming cost V 0 bases and J 7 bases, with 7 bases left between them. The germline V gene has CDR1 GTSNPN and CDR2 SVGIG (reference sequence). CDR3 nucleotides: TGTGCCTGGAGTGTACTAGGGCAGCCCCAGCATTTT. It is translated as CAWSVLGQPQHF.

The rearrangement uses TRBV7-7 and TRBJ2-1; 11 bases are shared with TRBD2. With V trimmed by 5 bases and J by 7 bases, 7 bases remained unmatched. CDR3 size: 15 residues. The germline gives CDR1 SSHAT, CDR2 FNYEAQ (reference sequence). The DNA for the CDR3 is TGTGCCAGCAGCCCTGGTATAGCGGGGGGGAATGAGCAGTTCTTC. This translates into CASSPGIAGGNEQFF.